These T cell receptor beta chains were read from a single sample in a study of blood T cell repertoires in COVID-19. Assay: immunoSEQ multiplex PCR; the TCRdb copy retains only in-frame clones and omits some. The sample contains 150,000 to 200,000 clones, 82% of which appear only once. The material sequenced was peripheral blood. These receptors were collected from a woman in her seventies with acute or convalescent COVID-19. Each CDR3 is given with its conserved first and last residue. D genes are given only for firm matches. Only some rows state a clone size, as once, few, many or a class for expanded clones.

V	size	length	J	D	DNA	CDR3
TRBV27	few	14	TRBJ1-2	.	TGTGCCAGCAGTTTTAGTCCATCTAACTATGGCTACACCTTC	CASSFSPSNYGYTF
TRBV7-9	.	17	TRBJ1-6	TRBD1	TGTGCCAGCAGCTTAGTGTGGACAGGGAAGGGTAATTCACCCCTCCACTTT	CASSLVWTGKGNSPLHF
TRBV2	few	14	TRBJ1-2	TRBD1	TGTGCCAGCAGTACCGAACAGGGGATACGTGGCTACACCTTC	CASSTEQGIRGYTF
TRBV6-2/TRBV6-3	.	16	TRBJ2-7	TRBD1	TGTGCCAGCAGTCAATCCATCAGGGGGCCAAGGAACGAGCAGTACTTC	CASSQSIRGPRNEQYF
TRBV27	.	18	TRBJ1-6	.	TGTGCCAGCAGTTTACGGCCCCCGTTCTCTAGGGGGTATTCACCCCTCCACTTT	CASSLRPPFSRGYSPLHF
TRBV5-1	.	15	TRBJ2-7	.	TGCGCCAGCAGGCGGGACAGTCAAAGCTCCTACGAGCAGTACTTC	CASRRDSQSSYEQYF
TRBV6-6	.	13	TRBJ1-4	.	TGTGCCAGCAACTCCGGTCCGGGTGAAAAACTGTTTTTT	CASNSGPGEKLFF
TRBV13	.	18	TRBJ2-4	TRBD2	TGTGCCAGCAGCTGGGGAAGTGCGGGGGGGATAGCCAAAAACATTCAGTACTTC	CASSWGSAGGIAKNIQYF
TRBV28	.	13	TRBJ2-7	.	TGTGCCAGCAGCTCGCAGGGGACCTACGAGCAGTACTTC	CASSSQGTYEQYF
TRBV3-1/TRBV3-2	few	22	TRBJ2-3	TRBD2	TGTGCCAGCAGCCTACGTAGGACTAGCGGGGGGGCCATGCTCTTTGGCACAGATACGCAGTATTTT	CASSLRRTSGGAMLFGTDTQYF
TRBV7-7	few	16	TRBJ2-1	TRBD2	TGTGCCAGCAGCTTAGGGCTAGCGGGAGCGGGAAATGAGCAGTTCTTC	CASSLGLAGAGNEQFF
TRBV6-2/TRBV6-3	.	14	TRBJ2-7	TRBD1	TGTGCCAGCAGCGGGACAGGGGTTCATTACGAGCAGTACTTC	CASSGTGVHYEQYF
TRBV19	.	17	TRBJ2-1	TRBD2	TGTGCCAGTAGTATGAGGACTAGCGGGGCCCTTTGGAATGAGCAGTTCTTC	CASSMRTSGALWNEQFF
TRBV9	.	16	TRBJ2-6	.	TGTGCCAGCAGTACAAACACCAACCCTGGGGCCAACGTCCTGACTTTC	CASSTNTNPGANVLTF